Listed below are T cell receptor beta chains from one sample, sequenced in a study of Ad26.COV2.S vaccination and SARS-CoV-2 variants. This table comes from immunoSEQ multiplex PCR, and its TCRdb copy is limited to in-frame clones, with some not included. The sample yields roughly 320,000 clones, around 86% seen once. Here the sequenced sample was peripheral blood, taken in a trial of Ad26.COV2.S vaccine versus placebo. These TCRs come from a person between 18 and 59 years old who received the Ad26.COV2.S COVID-19 vaccine or a placebo. Each CDR3 is given with its conserved first and last residue. The order of the fields is CDR3 DNA, CDR3 protein, V gene, D gene, J gene. The D gene is left open where the match is weak.

CDR3nt: TGTGCCATCAGGAACCGGGACGAAAACACTGAAGCTTTCTTT
CDR3aa: CAIRNRDENTEAFF
v_gene: TRBV10-3
d_gene: -
j_gene: TRBJ1-1

CDR3nt: TGTGCCAGTAGTCTAGGGCAGGGGGCTTACAATGAGCAGTTCTTC
CDR3aa: CASSLGQGAYNEQFF
v_gene: TRBV19
d_gene: TRBD1
j_gene: TRBJ2-1

CDR3nt: TGTGCCAGCAGCGGCGGACATTCCACTAGCACAGATACGCAGTATTTT
CDR3aa: CASSGGHSTSTDTQYF
v_gene: TRBV9
d_gene: -
j_gene: TRBJ2-3

CDR3nt: TGTGCCAGCTCACCACCTTCCGACACAGAGACCCAGTACTTC
CDR3aa: CASSPPSDTETQYF
v_gene: TRBV18
d_gene: -
j_gene: TRBJ2-5

CDR3nt: TGTGCCAGCGCAGCGAGCAGGGTATACGAGCAGTACTTC
CDR3aa: CASAASRVYEQYF
v_gene: TRBV12-3/TRBV12-4
d_gene: -
j_gene: TRBJ2-7

CDR3nt: TGTGCCAGTAGTATGACAGGGAGCAATCAGCCCCAGCATTTT
CDR3aa: CASSMTGSNQPQHF
v_gene: TRBV19
d_gene: TRBD1
j_gene: TRBJ1-5

CDR3nt: TGCGCCAGCAGCCAAGATCCTCCAGCGGGGTTTTCTGAGACCCAGTACTTC
CDR3aa: CASSQDPPAGFSETQYF
v_gene: TRBV4-1
d_gene: TRBD2
j_gene: TRBJ2-5

CDR3nt: TGTGCCTGGACCGGGACAGCCGATCAGCCCCAGCATTTT
CDR3aa: CAWTGTADQPQHF
v_gene: TRBV30
d_gene: TRBD1
j_gene: TRBJ1-5

CDR3nt: TGCGCCAGCAGCCATAGCGGGGGGGCGGGTTTTAGCTCCTACAATGAGCAGTTCTTC
CDR3aa: CASSHSGGAGFSSYNEQFF
v_gene: TRBV4-3
d_gene: TRBD2
j_gene: TRBJ2-1

CDR3nt: TGTGCCAGCAGCTTAGAAGGGATGGGCTATGGCTACACCTTC
CDR3aa: CASSLEGMGYGYTF
v_gene: TRBV7-3
d_gene: -
j_gene: TRBJ1-2

CDR3nt: TGTGCCAGCAGTGAATTGTGGGATTCACCCCTCCACTTT
CDR3aa: CASSELWDSPLHF
v_gene: TRBV25-1
d_gene: -
j_gene: TRBJ1-6

CDR3nt: TGCAGCGTTGCTACGGCGAACACCGGGGAGCTGTTTTTT
CDR3aa: CSVATANTGELFF
v_gene: TRBV29-1
d_gene: -
j_gene: TRBJ2-2

CDR3nt: TGTGCCAGCAGCTTAGGGTTAGGGTTTCAAGAGACCCAGTACTTC
CDR3aa: CASSLGLGFQETQYF
v_gene: TRBV7-8
d_gene: -
j_gene: TRBJ2-5

CDR3nt: TGTGCCAGCACCTTAGTGGGGCCAACTGAAAAACTGTTTTTT
CDR3aa: CASTLVGPTEKLFF
v_gene: TRBV5-6
d_gene: -
j_gene: TRBJ1-4

CDR3nt: TGTGCCAGCTCACCGAGGAGTGCCGCCTCCTACAATGAGCAGTTCTTC
CDR3aa: CASSPRSAASYNEQFF
v_gene: TRBV18
d_gene: -
j_gene: TRBJ2-1

CDR3nt: TGTGCCAGCAGTCGGGGGGTGGACGAGCAGTACTTC
CDR3aa: CASSRGVDEQYF
v_gene: TRBV6-5
d_gene: TRBD2
j_gene: TRBJ2-7

CDR3nt: TGTGCCAGCAGCTTAGGCCTGGGGTTTGGCAACACCGGGGAGCTGTTTTTT
CDR3aa: CASSLGLGFGNTGELFF
v_gene: TRBV13
d_gene: -
j_gene: TRBJ2-2